Presented here are 7 T cell receptor beta chains from one specimen sequenced in a study of early T cells in non-severe SARS-CoV-2 infection. TCRdb re-called the 5' RACE reads through MiXCR, storing one row per CDR3 protein. The sample contains 46,000 or so distinct CDR3 sequences, 7% to 8% of which appear only once. Sample: whole blood. Receptors were obtained from an adult who was a healthcare worker with PCR-confirmed SARS-CoV-2 infection or an uninfected control (not recorded which).

The chain combines TRBV4-3 with TRBJ2-3; D possibly corresponds to TRBD1 (5 bases). This CDR3 contains 16 residues. V was cut by 0 bases and J by 2 bases, with 12 bases left in between. From germline, CDR1 is LGHNA and CDR2 YSLEER. Here the CDR3 reads CASSQDLGLVTDTQYF. CDR3 nucleotides: TGCGCCAGCAGCCAAGATCTGGGGCTAGTCACAGATACGCAGTATTTT.

This clonotype came up many times. For the CDR3, the DNA is TGTGCCAGCAGTTTACTGAACAGGGATAAAGGAAAAAACATTCAGTACTTC. This encodes CASSLLNRDKGKNIQYF. V usage is TRBV28 and J usage is TRBJ2-4; weak D call: TRBD1 (6 bases). Germline V gene sequence: CDR1 MDHEN, CDR2 SYDVKM. The length of the CDR3 is 17 residues. Trimming left V 2 bases short and J 4 bases short, with 18 bases between.

This clonotype was seen repeatedly, ten times or more. The chain carries TRBV29-1 and TRBJ2-3; D might be TRBD2 (6 bases). In germline, CDR1 is SQVTM, CDR2 ANQGSEA. CDR3 length: 14 amino acids. V lost 6 bases and J 2 bases, leaving 15 bases between the germline ends. Here the CDR3 DNA reads TGCAGCGTAGCCCTAGGAGGGAACACAGATACGCAGTATTTT. Translated: CSVALGGNTDTQYF.

The gene calls are TRBV30 and TRBJ2-3; the match to TRBD1 covers 8 bases. The CDR3 is 15 residues long. CDR1 is GTSNPN and CDR2 is SVGIG in the germline V gene (reference sequence). J lost 2 bases, V lost 2 bases, and 6 bases had no gene match. The CDR3 bases are TGTGCCTGGAGTCCCGGGACAGGCTTCACAGATACGCAGTATTTT. It encodes CAWSPGTGFTDTQYF.

This clonotype was seen only once. As the CDR3 is not closed by the conserved phenylalanine or tryptophan, this likely results from a read error. V gene TRBV19 combines with J gene TRBJ2-3, with 8 bases that match TRBD2. CDR1 and CDR2 (germline): LNHDA, SQIVND (reference sequence). The CDR3 loop spans 17 amino acids. J lost 4 bases, V lost 6 bases, and 15 bases had no gene match. The CDR3, as DNA: TGTGCCAGTAGGAGCCACCTGGGACTAGGGAAGGCAGATACGCAGTATTCT. It is translated as CASRSHLGLGKADTQYS.

The table lists this clonotype with many counts. V is TRBV7-9 and J is TRBJ1-6; D uncertain. The CDR3 consists of 15 residues. Trimming shortened V by 1 base and J by 7 bases, and 11 bases separated the two germline ends. The germline CDR1 and CDR2 sequences are SEHNR and FQNEAQ (reference sequence). CDR3 region: CASSLGPVGNSPLHF. The DNA of the CDR3 is TGTGCCAGCAGCTTAGGCCCAGTGGGCAATTCACCCCTCCACTTT. Looking up the rest from reference TRBV7-9 and TRBJ1-6 gives the full variable domain: DTGVSQNPRHKITKRGQNVTFRCDPISEHNRLYWYRQTLGQGPEFLTYFQNEAQLEKSRLLSDRFSAERPKGSFSTLEIQRTEQGDSAMYLCASSLGPVGNSPLHFGNGTRLTVT.

The V call is TRBV4-3, the J call TRBJ1-5; D remains unclear. The CDR3 runs 16 residues. Trimming left V 3 bases short and J 0 bases short, with 12 bases between. Germline loops: CDR1 LGHNA, CDR2 YSLEER. The CDR3 reads CASSQESTLSNQPQHF. The CDR3 DNA sequence: TGCGCCAGCAGCCAGGAATCGACACTTAGCAATCAGCCCCAGCATTTT.